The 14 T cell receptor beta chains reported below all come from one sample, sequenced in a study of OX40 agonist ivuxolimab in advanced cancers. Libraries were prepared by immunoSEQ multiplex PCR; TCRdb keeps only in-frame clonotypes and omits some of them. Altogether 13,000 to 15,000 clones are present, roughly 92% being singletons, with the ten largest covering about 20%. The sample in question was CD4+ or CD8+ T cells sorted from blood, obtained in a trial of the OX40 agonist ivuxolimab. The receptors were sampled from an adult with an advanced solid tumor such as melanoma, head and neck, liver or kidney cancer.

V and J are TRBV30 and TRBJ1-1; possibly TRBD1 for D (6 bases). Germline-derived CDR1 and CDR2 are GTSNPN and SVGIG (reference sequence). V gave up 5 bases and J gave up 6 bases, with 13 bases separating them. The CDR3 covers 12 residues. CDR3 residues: CAWVWGGAEAFF. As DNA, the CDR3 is TGTGCCTGGGTGTGGGGGGGCGCTGAAGCTTTCTTT.

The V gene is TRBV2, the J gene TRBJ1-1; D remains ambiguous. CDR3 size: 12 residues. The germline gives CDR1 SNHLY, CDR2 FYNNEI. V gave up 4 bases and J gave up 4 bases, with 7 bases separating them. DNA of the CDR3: TGTGCCAGCAGTGCGGGATTCACTGAAGCTTTCTTT. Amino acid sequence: CASSAGFTEAFF.

CDR3 sequence reads: CASRWGTASYEQYF. DNA for the CDR3: TGTGCCAGCAGGTGGGGGACAGCCTCCTACGAGCAGTACTTC. The V gene is TRBV27, the J gene TRBJ2-7, with 7 positions matching TRBD1. J lost 0 bases, V lost 6 bases, and 5 bases had no gene match. In germline, CDR1 is MNHEY, CDR2 SMNVEV (reference sequence). CDR3 size: 14 residues.

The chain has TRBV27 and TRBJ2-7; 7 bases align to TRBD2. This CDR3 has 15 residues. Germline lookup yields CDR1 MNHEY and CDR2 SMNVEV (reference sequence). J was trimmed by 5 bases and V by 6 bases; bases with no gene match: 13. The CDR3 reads CASSFHVSGFDEQYF. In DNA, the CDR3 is TGTGCCAGCAGCTTCCATGTTAGCGGGTTCGACGAGCAGTACTTC.

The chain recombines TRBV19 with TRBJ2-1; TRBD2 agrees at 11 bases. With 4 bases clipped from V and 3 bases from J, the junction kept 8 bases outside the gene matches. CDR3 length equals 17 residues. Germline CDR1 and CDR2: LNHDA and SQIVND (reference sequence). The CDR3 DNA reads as TGTGCCAGTAGTACACTAGCGGGAGATGGGATCTACAATGAGCAGTTCTTC. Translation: CASSTLAGDGIYNEQFF.

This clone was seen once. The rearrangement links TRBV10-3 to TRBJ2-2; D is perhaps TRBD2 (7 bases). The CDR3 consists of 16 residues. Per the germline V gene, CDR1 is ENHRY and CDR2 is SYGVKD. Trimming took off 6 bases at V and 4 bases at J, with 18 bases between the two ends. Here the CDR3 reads CAISIGGAGSTGELFF. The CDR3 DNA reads TGTGCCATCAGCATAGGGGGGGCAGGGAGCACCGGGGAGCTGTTTTTT.

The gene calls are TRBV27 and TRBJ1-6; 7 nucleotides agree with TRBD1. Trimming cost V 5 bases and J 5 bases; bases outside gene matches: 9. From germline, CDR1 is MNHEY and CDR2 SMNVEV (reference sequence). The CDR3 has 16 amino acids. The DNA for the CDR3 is TGTGCCAGCAGTCCCACAACAGGGGTTGATAATTCACCCCTCCACTTT. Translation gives CASSPTTGVDNSPLHF.

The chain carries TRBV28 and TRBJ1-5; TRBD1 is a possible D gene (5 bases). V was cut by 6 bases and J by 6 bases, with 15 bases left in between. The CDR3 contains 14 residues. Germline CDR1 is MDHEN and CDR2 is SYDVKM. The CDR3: CASSVTQGAQPQHF. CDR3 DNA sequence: TGTGCCAGCAGCGTAACGCAGGGTGCTCAGCCCCAGCATTTT.

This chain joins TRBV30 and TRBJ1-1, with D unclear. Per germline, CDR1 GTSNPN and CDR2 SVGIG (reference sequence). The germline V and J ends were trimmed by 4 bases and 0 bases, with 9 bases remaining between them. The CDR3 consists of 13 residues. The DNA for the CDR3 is TGTGCCTGGACCACCGGGGTGAACACTGAAGCTTTCTTT. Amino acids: CAWTTGVNTEAFF.

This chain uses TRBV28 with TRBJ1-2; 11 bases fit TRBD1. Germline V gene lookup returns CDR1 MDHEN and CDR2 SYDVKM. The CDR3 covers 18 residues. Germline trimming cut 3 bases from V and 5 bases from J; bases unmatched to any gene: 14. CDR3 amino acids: CASSLTASRDRGDYGYTF. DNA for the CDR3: TGTGCCAGCAGTTTGACTGCAAGCCGGGACAGGGGGGATTATGGCTACACCTTC.

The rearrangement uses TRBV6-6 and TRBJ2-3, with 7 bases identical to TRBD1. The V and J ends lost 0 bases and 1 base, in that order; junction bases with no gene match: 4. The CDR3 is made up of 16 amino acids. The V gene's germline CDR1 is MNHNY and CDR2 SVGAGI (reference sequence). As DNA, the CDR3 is TGTGCCAGCAGTTACTCCCGACAGGGCGGCACAGATACGCAGTATTTT. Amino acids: CASSYSRQGGTDTQYF.

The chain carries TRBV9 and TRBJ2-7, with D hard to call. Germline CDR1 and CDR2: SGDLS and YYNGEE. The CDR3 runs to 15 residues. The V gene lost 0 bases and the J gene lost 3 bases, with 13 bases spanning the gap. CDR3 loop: CASSVGRDPHYEQYF. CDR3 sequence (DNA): TGTGCCAGCAGCGTAGGAAGAGACCCTCACTACGAGCAGTACTTC.

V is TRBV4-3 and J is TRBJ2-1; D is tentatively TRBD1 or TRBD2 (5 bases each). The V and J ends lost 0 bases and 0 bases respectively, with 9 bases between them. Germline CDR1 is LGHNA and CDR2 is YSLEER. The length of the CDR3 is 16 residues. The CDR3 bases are TGCGCCAGCAGCCAAGATGTGGGACCCTCCTACAATGAGCAGTTCTTC. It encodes CASSQDVGPSYNEQFF.

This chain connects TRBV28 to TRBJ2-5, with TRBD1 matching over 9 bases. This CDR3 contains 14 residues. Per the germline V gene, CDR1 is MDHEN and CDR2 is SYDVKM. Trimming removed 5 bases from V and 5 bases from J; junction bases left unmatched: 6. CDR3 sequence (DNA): TGTGCCAGCAGTCCACGGACAGGGGCCGAGACCCAGTACTTC. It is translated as CASSPRTGAETQYF.